A single sample gave rise to the 9 T cell receptor beta chains below, sequenced in a study of identifying expanded T cells in peripheral blood. The protocol was immunoSEQ multiplex PCR, while the TCRdb copy is restricted to in-frame clones and leaves out a portion. The repertoire holds around 99,000 clones, approximately 90% seen once, with 8% to 9% in the top ten. The sequencing sample was made of blood. The receptors were sampled from a person aged 18 to 69 in good health.

The rearrangement joins TRBV10-1 to TRBJ2-3; D possibly corresponds to TRBD2 (6 bases). The CDR3 totals 15 residues. The ends were cut back, 6 bases at V and 5 bases at J, with 18 bases in the middle. The V gene's germline CDR1 is WNHNN and CDR2 SYGVQD (reference sequence). In DNA, the CDR3 is TGCGCCAGCAGCGCCCGGGGGACCGCAGGAGATACGCAGTATTTT. This sequence encodes CASSARGTAGDTQYF.

This chain uses TRBV6-5 with TRBJ1-5, with 12 bases lining up with TRBD1. The CDR3 length is 15 residues. Germline V gives CDR1 MNHEY, CDR2 SVGAGI. V gave up 7 bases and J gave up 5 bases; unmatched junction bases: 6. CDR3 nucleotides: TGTGCCAGCAACCCGGGACAGGGGGCGGATCAGCCCCAGCATTTT. Translation: CASNPGQGADQPQHF.

In this sample, this clone turned up a few times. This sequence joins TRBV7-2 and TRBJ2-7; D is uncertain. Germline CDR1 SGHTA, CDR2 FQGNSA. The CDR3 covers 13 residues. V lost 4 bases and J 4 bases, leaving 11 bases between the germline ends. CDR3 bases: TGTGCCAGCAGCTCGACACAGCTTTACGAGCAGTACTTC. Translation gives CASSSTQLYEQYF.

The CDR3 nucleotides are TGTGCCAGTAGTATAGGGGCGCTAGCGGGGCCCTCGTCCTACAATGAGCAGTTCTTC. This gives the protein CASSIGALAGPSSYNEQFF. The J gene is TRBJ2-1, the V gene TRBV19, with 9 bases that match TRBD2. With 1 base clipped from V and 1 base from J, the junction kept 11 bases outside the gene matches. CDR1 LNHDA and CDR2 SQIVND come from the germline V gene (reference sequence). The length of the CDR3 is 19 residues.

This chain connects TRBV20-1 to TRBJ1-2; 8 bases are a match to TRBD1. The CDR3 runs 11 residues. Germline CDR1 is DFQATT and CDR2 is SNEGSKA (reference sequence). The chain's CDR3 is CRTTGDPGYTF. CDR3 in DNA: TGCAGGACGACAGGGGACCCTGGCTACACCTTC.

The genes are TRBV5-1 and TRBJ2-4; D is possibly TRBD2 (6 bases). The CDR3 runs 14 residues. V lost 4 bases, J lost 5 bases, and 13 bases lay in between. Germline V CDR1 and CDR2: SGHRS, YFSETQ. The CDR3 coding sequence is TGCGCCAGCAGCCATACCCCGGGGGAAAACATTCAGTACTTC. Translated, it gives CASSHTPGENIQYF.

V is TRBV9 and J is TRBJ2-3, with TRBD1 identical over 7 bases. CDR3 length: 15 residues. Losses at the gene ends were 2 bases for V and 4 bases for J; bases not matched to a gene: 7. The germline V gene encodes CDR1 SGDLS and CDR2 YYNGEE. The CDR3 sequence is CASSVGDRSPDTQYF. CDR3 DNA sequence: TGTGCCAGCAGCGTGGGGGACAGATCCCCAGATACGCAGTATTTT.

The genes are TRBV14 and TRBJ1-1; TRBD1 aligns across 8 bases. V lost 4 bases and J lost 5; bases outside the gene matches: 12. Germline V gene sequence: CDR1 SGHDN, CDR2 FVKESK. This CDR3 has 16 residues. CDR3 loop: CASSPYSGTGWTEAFF. In nucleotides, the CDR3 is TGTGCCAGCAGCCCTTACTCCGGGACAGGATGGACTGAAGCTTTCTTT.

The rearrangement links TRBV5-1 to TRBJ1-2; unclear D gene. Trimming stripped 0 bases from V and 6 bases from J, with 12 bases between. The CDR3 is 14 residues long. CDR1 and CDR2 (germline): SGHRS, YFSETQ. The CDR3 DNA reads TGCGCCAGCAGCTTGGTTTCAATGAGGAATGGCTACACCTTC. It encodes CASSLVSMRNGYTF.